One sample yielded the 31 T cell receptor beta chains listed below, sequenced in a study of T-cell memory formation after mild COVID-19. TCRdb passed the 5' RACE reads through MiXCR, listing each CDR3 protein once. The sample records fewer than 250,000 distinct CDR3 sequences, 27% being singletons. Sequencing input: PBMCs or a T cell subset sorted from them (not recorded which). These receptors were collected from an adult woman who had mild COVID-19 (a few samples of this study predate the infection). Cell type and time point are not known.

This clonotype has more than one count but fewer than ten. The chain joins TRBV9 to TRBJ2-2, with D perhaps TRBD2 (5 bases). Between the trimmed V and J ends, which lost 0 bases and 7 bases, there was a span of 16 bases. This CDR3 region has 16 residues. Germline CDR1 is SGDLS and CDR2 is YYNGEE. In DNA, the CDR3 is TGTGCCAGCAGCGTAGGAGAGACGGGATCAAACGGGGAGCTGTTTTTT. Its translation: CASSVGETGSNGELFF.

The V call is TRBV5-1, the J call TRBJ2-3, with 9 bases fitting TRBD2. CDR3 length: 16 amino acids. Germline V gene lookup returns CDR1 SGHRS and CDR2 YFSETQ. The V segment lost 0 bases and the J segment 2 bases; nucleotides outside the gene matches: 4. The chain's CDR3 is CASSLASGAITDTQYF. The CDR3 DNA sequence: TGCGCCAGCAGCTTGGCTAGCGGGGCTATCACAGATACGCAGTATTTT. The full variable domain, completed using reference TRBV5-1 and TRBJ2-3, is KAGVTQTPRYLIKTRGQQVTLSCSPISGHRSVSWYQQTPGQGLQFLFEYFSETQRNKGNFPGRFSGRQFSNSRSEMNVSTLELGDSALYLCASSLASGAITDTQYFGPGTRLTVL.

The rearrangement links TRBV5-1 to TRBJ2-1; D gene unclear. Germline V gene data show CDR1 as SGHRS and CDR2 as YFSETQ. This CDR3 region has 14 residues. V lost 1 base to trimming and J lost 6 bases, with 11 bases between them. Here the CDR3 reads CASSLYTETNEQFF. DNA of the CDR3: TGCGCCAGCAGCTTGTACACGGAGACCAATGAGCAGTTCTTC.

The CDR3 nucleotides are TGTGCCTGGAGTGTCGGAAGTCACGGGGAGCTGTTTTTT. Its protein product is CAWSVGSHGELFF. J is TRBJ2-2 and V is TRBV30, with D unresolved. This CDR3 is 13 amino acids long. Germline-derived CDR1 and CDR2 are GTSNPN and SVGIG (reference sequence). Deletions cut 0 bases from V and 7 bases from J, with 9 bases between.

This clonotype was seen a handful of times. The chain combines TRBV10-3 with TRBJ2-7; 10 bases match TRBD1. With 7 bases clipped from V and 2 bases from J, the junction kept 5 bases outside the gene matches. The CDR3 covers 14 residues. Germline-derived CDR1 and CDR2 are ENHRY and SYGVKD. The CDR3 region has the DNA TGTGCCATCAATCAGGGACAGGGGACCTACGAGCAGTACTTC. This encodes CAINQGQGTYEQYF.

This clonotype was detected only a few times. The V and J genes are TRBV6-6 and TRBJ1-5; D call uncertain. Trimming pared 5 bases from V and 8 bases from J, leaving 10 bases between. Germline V CDR1 and CDR2: MNHNY, SVGAGI (reference sequence). The CDR3 extends over 12 amino acids. The CDR3 DNA reads TGTGCCAGCAGTCGCACCGAGGAGCCCCAGCATTTT. Its translation: CASSRTEEPQHF.

This clonotype was counted only a few times. The chain is built from TRBV30 and TRBJ2-7; TRBD1 might be the D (6 bases). CDR1 is GTSNPN and CDR2 is SVGIG in the germline V gene (reference sequence). Trimming left V 1 base short and J 4 bases short, with 17 bases between. The CDR3 has 15 amino acids. This CDR3 is CAWSAPGTQRYEQYF. CDR3 in DNA: TGTGCCTGGAGTGCACCCGGGACACAACGGTACGAGCAGTACTTC. Based on the CDR3 plus reference TRBV30 and TRBJ2-7, the full variable domain is SQTIHQWPATLVQPVGSPLSLECTVEGTSNPNLYWYRQAAGRGLQLLFYSVGIGQISSEVPQNLSASRPQDRQFILSSKKLLLSDSGFYLCAWSAPGTQRYEQYFGPGTRLTVT.

This clonotype has only a few counts. This sequence joins TRBV11-2 and TRBJ2-3; the D gene could be TRBD1 or TRBD2 (6 bases each). The germline gives CDR1 SGHAT, CDR2 FQNNGV. The CDR3 spans 16 residues. Trimming removed 0 bases at V and 5 bases at J, with 15 bases between. The CDR3 sequence is CASSLDRGGPVDTQYF. The CDR3 nucleotides read TGTGCCAGCAGCTTAGATCGAGGGGGGCCGGTAGATACGCAGTATTTT.

The chain is built from TRBV7-3 and TRBJ2-1, with D maybe TRBD2 (6 bases). The CDR3 is made up of 14 amino acids. Trimming removed 2 bases at V and 9 bases at J, with 14 bases between. Germline V gene sequence: CDR1 SGHTA, CDR2 FQGTGA. The CDR3 reads CASSLGWEAGEQFF. The CDR3 nucleotides read TGTGCCAGCAGCTTAGGATGGGAGGCGGGTGAGCAGTTCTTC.

This clonotype was seen only a few times. This chain connects TRBV12-3 or TRBV12-4 to TRBJ2-2; 10 bases match TRBD1. The trim removed 7 bases at V and 4 bases at J, leaving 3 bases unmatched. There are 14 residues in the CDR3. The CDR3 nucleotides read TGTGCCAGCATCCGGGACAGGGGCACCGGGGAGCTGTTTTTT. It specifies CASIRDRGTGELFF.

The chain recombines TRBV18 with TRBJ1-1; no reliable D call. Germline CDR1 reads KGHSH; CDR2 reads LQKENI. This CDR3 spans 13 amino acids. Trimming shortened V by 1 base and J by 5 bases, and 8 bases separated the two germline ends. In DNA form, the CDR3 reads TGTGCCAGCTCACCACTGGGGAGGACTGAAGCTTTCTTT. Its protein product is CASSPLGRTEAFF.

This clonotype appeared many times. The chain employs TRBV5-1 and TRBJ1-1; D ambiguous. The CDR3 runs 15 residues. V was clipped by 3 bases and J by 2 bases, with 14 bases between them. Germline V gene data show CDR1 as SGHRS and CDR2 as YFSETQ. CDR3 nucleotide sequence: TGCGCCAGCAGCTATAAAGAGGTGGTCAACACTGAAGCTTTCTTT. It translates to CASSYKEVVNTEAFF.

This rearrangement joins TRBV2 to TRBJ2-2; D unclear. Germline loops: CDR1 SNHLY, CDR2 FYNNEI. Trimming took off 2 bases at V and 5 bases at J, with 9 bases between the two ends. The CDR3 length is 14 residues. The CDR3 nucleotides read TGTGCCAGCAGTGAACACAGCTCGACCGGGGAGCTGTTTTTT. Its translation: CASSEHSSTGELFF. The full variable domain, its missing parts supplied by reference TRBV2 and TRBJ2-2, is EPEVTQTPSHQVTQMGQEVILRCVPISNHLYFYWYRQILGQKVEFLVSFYNNEISEKSEIFDDQFSVERPDGSNFTLKIRSTKLEDSAMYFCASSEHSSTGELFFGEGSRLTVL.

The chain is built from TRBV10-2 and TRBJ1-2; the D is unclear. Looked up from germline, CDR1 is WSHSY and CDR2 is SAAADI. Trimming removed 10 bases at V and 8 bases at J, with 17 bases between. There are 12 residues in the CDR3. CDR3 DNA: TGCGCCATAACGGACGGGTTGGAAGGCTACACCTTC. Residues: CAITDGLEGYTF.

The J gene is TRBJ2-7, the V gene TRBV4-1; TRBD2 matches 11 bases. Germline V gene lookup returns CDR1 MGHRA and CDR2 YSYEKL. This CDR3 has 16 residues. V shed 4 bases and J 0 bases; nucleotides not matched to a gene: 5. The CDR3: CASSLSGLAASYEQYF. CDR3 in DNA: TGCGCCAGCAGCCTATCGGGACTAGCGGCCTCCTACGAGCAGTACTTC.

This clonotype was seen once. The chain links TRBV7-9 to TRBJ2-7, with D perhaps matching TRBD2 (5 bases). The CDR3 runs 12 residues. V lost 4 bases to trimming and J lost 4 bases, with 8 bases between them. Germline V gene data show CDR1 as SEHNR and CDR2 as FQNEAQ (reference sequence). CDR3 in amino acids: CASSSGNYEQYF. The CDR3 DNA sequence: TGTGCCAGCAGCTCCGGGAATTACGAGCAGTACTTC. The full variable domain, its missing parts supplied by reference TRBV7-9 and TRBJ2-7, is DTGVSQNPRHKITKRGQNVTFRCDPISEHNRLYWYRQTLGQGPEFLTYFQNEAQLEKSRLLSDRFSAERPKGSFSTLEIQRTEQGDSAMYLCASSSGNYEQYFGPGTRLTVT.

This chain uses TRBV29-1 with TRBJ2-3; no clear D. V was pared by 3 bases and J by 3 bases, with 13 bases between. CDR3 size: 14 residues. From germline, CDR1 is SQVTM and CDR2 ANQGSEA. The CDR3 DNA reads TGCAGCGTTGAGGGCAGCCAAAGGACAGATACGCAGTATTTT. This gives the protein CSVEGSQRTDTQYF.

The genes are TRBV7-3 and TRBJ2-3, with 11 bases aligning to TRBD2. CDR3 size: 14 residues. V shed 5 bases and J 5 bases; nucleotides not matched to a gene: 3. The germline CDR1 and CDR2 sequences are SGHTA and FQGTGA. DNA for the CDR3: TGTGCCAGCAGCCGACTAGCGGGGAGAGATACGCAGTATTTT. Translated, it gives CASSRLAGRDTQYF.

This clonotype has just a few counts. The chain has TRBV14 and TRBJ1-1; 7 bases match TRBD1. V was pared by 4 bases and J by 7 bases, with 12 bases of the junction left unmatched. Germline V gene sequence: CDR1 SGHDN, CDR2 FVKESK. This CDR3 comprises 15 residues. CDR3 nucleotides: TGTGCCAGCAGCCTAATACAGGGGTGGTCAAGTGAAGCTTTCTTT. Its protein product is CASSLIQGWSSEAFF.

This clonotype was observed a few times. This chain connects TRBV3-1 to TRBJ2-1, with 9 bases that match TRBD2. The CDR3 runs to 14 residues. Germline V gene lookup returns CDR1 LGHDT and CDR2 YNNKEL (reference sequence). With 3 bases clipped from V and 9 bases from J, the junction kept 6 bases outside the gene matches. This CDR3 is CASSHGGGAGEQFF. The CDR3 DNA is TGTGCCAGCAGCCATGGCGGGGGGGCCGGTGAGCAGTTCTTC.

The CDR3 DNA follows: TGTGCCAGCAGCCAAGGAAACAGGGGGCTCGCTTTCTTT. Its translation is CASSQGNRGLAFF. This chain joins TRBV14 and TRBJ1-1, with 9 bases aligning to TRBD1. The CDR3 is made up of 13 amino acids. CDR1 and CDR2 (germline): SGHDN, FVKESK. With 1 base clipped from V and 11 bases from J, the junction kept 5 bases outside the gene matches.

The table lists this clonotype with a few counts. The J gene is TRBJ1-2, the V gene TRBV12-3 or TRBV12-4, with no clear D. The CDR3 contains 12 residues. V lost 4 bases, J lost 5 bases, and 8 bases lay in between. This chain's CDR3 is CASSSYPYGYTF. The CDR3 DNA follows: TGTGCCAGCAGTTCATACCCGTATGGCTACACCTTC.

In this sample, this clonotype turned up a few times. This chain links TRBV2 with TRBJ2-3; no clear D. The V and J ends lost 0 bases and 8 bases respectively, with 9 bases between them. Germline V CDR1 and CDR2: SNHLY, FYNNEI. This CDR3 is 13 amino acids long. CDR3 region: CASSEAGPSTQYF. In DNA, the CDR3 is TGTGCCAGCAGTGAAGCAGGGCCAAGTACGCAGTATTTT. Looking up the rest from reference TRBV2 and TRBJ2-3 gives the full variable domain: EPEVTQTPSHQVTQMGQEVILRCVPISNHLYFYWYRQILGQKVEFLVSFYNNEISEKSEIFDDQFSVERPDGSNFTLKIRSTKLEDSAMYFCASSEAGPSTQYFGPGTRLTVL.

The V and J genes are TRBV7-8 and TRBJ2-5; D not resolved. CDR3 length: 16 amino acids. The ends were cut back, 1 base at V and 5 bases at J, with 17 bases in the middle. The germline V gene has CDR1 SGHVS and CDR2 FQNEAQ. DNA for the CDR3: TGTGCCAGCAGCTTAGGTGACATACTGGCCTACGAGACCCAGTACTTC. Amino acid sequence: CASSLGDILAYETQYF. The whole variable domain, remainder taken from reference TRBV7-8 and TRBJ2-5, is GAGVSQSPRYKVAKRGQDVALRCDPISGHVSLFWYQQALGQGPEFLTYFQNEAQLDKSGLPSDRFFAERPEGSVSTLKIQRTQQEDSAVYLCASSLGDILAYETQYFGPGTRLLVL.

CDR3 region: CASSFRQGPETQYF. In nucleotides, the CDR3 is TGTGCCAGCAGCTTTAGACAGGGACCAGAGACCCAGTACTTC. The gene calls are TRBV5-5 and TRBJ2-5; 7 bases fit TRBD1. The V gene's germline CDR1 is SGHKS and CDR2 YYEKEE (reference sequence). V gave up 2 bases and J gave up 4 bases; unmatched junction bases: 5. The length of the CDR3 is 14 residues. The full variable domain, its missing parts supplied by reference TRBV5-5 and TRBJ2-5, is DAGVTQSPTHLIKTRGQQVTLRCSPISGHKSVSWYQQVLGQGPQFIFQYYEKEERGRGNFPDRFSARQFPNYSSELNVNALLLGDSALYLCASSFRQGPETQYFGPGTRLLVL.

V is TRBV9 and J is TRBJ2-7; D is perhaps TRBD2 (5 bases). The CDR3 is made up of 14 amino acids. Trimming pared 0 bases from V and 2 bases from J, leaving 9 bases between. Germline values: CDR1 SGDLS, CDR2 YYNGEE. The CDR3 loop reads CASSVGADPYEQYF. The CDR3 DNA is TGTGCCAGCAGCGTAGGAGCGGACCCCTACGAGCAGTACTTC.

In its sample, this clonotype was seen once. The rearrangement uses TRBV6-1 and TRBJ1-6, with D uncertain. The germline V gene encodes CDR1 MNHNS and CDR2 SASEGT. V lost 8 bases to trimming and J lost 10 bases, with 15 bases between them. The CDR3 length is 13 residues. CDR3 region: CASRRDYGSPLHF. The CDR3 bases are TGTGCCAGCCGGAGAGACTATGGGTCACCCCTCCACTTT.

In its sample, this clonotype was seen a few times. The V call is TRBV5-1, the J call TRBJ1-1, with 8 bases lining up with TRBD1. This CDR3 has 16 amino acids. Germline loops: CDR1 SGHRS, CDR2 YFSETQ. After removal of 0 bases from V and 5 bases from J, the junction contained 9 bases not matched to a gene. In DNA form, the CDR3 reads TGCGCCAGCAGCTTGGGGTTAGGGGGACAGGATACTGAAGCTTTCTTT. Translation: CASSLGLGGQDTEAFF.

The gene calls are TRBV5-1 and TRBJ1-2, with D possibly TRBD1 on 5 matching bases. V was pared by 1 base and J by 3 bases, with 10 bases between. Germline values: CDR1 SGHRS, CDR2 YFSETQ. The CDR3 loop spans 14 amino acids. CDR3 in amino acids: CASSLTGTDYGYTF. The CDR3 region has the DNA TGCGCCAGCAGCTTGACTGGGACCGACTATGGCTACACCTTC.

This clonotype was counted many times. CDR3 sequence (DNA): TGTGCCAGCAGCTTAGCCCCTCCGGGACAGGGATTCGGTGGCTACACCTTC. Translating gives CASSLAPPGQGFGGYTF. The chain links TRBV7-2 to TRBJ1-2; TRBD1 agrees at 9 bases. CDR3 size: 17 residues. Trimming removed 0 bases from V and 7 bases from J; junction bases left unmatched: 12. CDR1 is SGHTA and CDR2 is FQGNSA in the germline V gene.

The chain uses TRBV6-2 or TRBV6-3 and TRBJ2-2; possible D gene TRBD2, 6 bases. CDR1 and CDR2 from the germline V gene are MNHEY and SVGEGT. V was clipped by 6 bases and J by 6 bases, with 20 bases between them. The CDR3 is 16 amino acids. DNA of the CDR3: TGTGCCAGCAGAAACAGCCGGAAGGGGACTGCCGGGGAGCTGTTTTTT. The encoded protein is CASRNSRKGTAGELFF.